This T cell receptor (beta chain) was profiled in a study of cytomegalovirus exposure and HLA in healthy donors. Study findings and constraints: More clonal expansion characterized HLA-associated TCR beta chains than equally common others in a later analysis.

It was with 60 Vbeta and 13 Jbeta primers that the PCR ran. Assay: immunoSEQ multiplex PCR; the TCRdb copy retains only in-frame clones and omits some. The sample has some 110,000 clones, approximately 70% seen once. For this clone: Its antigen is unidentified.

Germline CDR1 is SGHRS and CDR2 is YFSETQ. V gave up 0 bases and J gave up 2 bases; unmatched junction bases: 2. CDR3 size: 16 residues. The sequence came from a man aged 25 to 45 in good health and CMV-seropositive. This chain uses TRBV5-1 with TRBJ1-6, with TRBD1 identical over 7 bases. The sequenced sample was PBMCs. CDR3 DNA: TGCGCCAGCAGCTTGGCCGGGACAGCCTATAATTCACCCCTCCACTTT. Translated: CASSLAGTAYNSPLHF. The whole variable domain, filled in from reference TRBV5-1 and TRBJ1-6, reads KAGVTQTPRYLIKTRGQQVTLSCSPISGHRSVSWYQQTPGQGLQFLFEYFSETQRNKGNFPGRFSGRQFSNSRSEMNVSTLELGDSALYLCASSLAGTAYNSPLHFGNGTRLTVT.